These 26 T cell receptor beta chains came from one sample sequenced in a study of cytomegalovirus exposure and HLA in healthy donors. With 60 Vbeta and 13 Jbeta primers, the PCR was carried out. Method: immunoSEQ multiplex PCR; TCRdb's copy keeps in-frame clones and lacks some. In the table there are 100,000 to 150,000 clones, about 83% of which are singletons. The sequenced material came from PBMCs. The receptors here all came from a woman in her thirties or forties in good health and CMV-seropositive.

The V call is TRBV30, the J call TRBJ1-2, with D perhaps matching TRBD1 (5 bases). Germline values: CDR1 GTSNPN, CDR2 SVGIG (reference sequence). The CDR3 has 14 residues. The ends were cut back, 7 bases at V and 7 bases at J, with 22 bases in the middle. As DNA, the CDR3 is TGTGCCTTGGGGGTGGAGGGGATCAACGGTGGCTACACCTTC. Its protein is CALGVEGINGGYTF.

The chain links TRBV2 to TRBJ1-2; TRBD1 agrees at 9 bases. The CDR3 totals 16 residues. CDR1 is SNHLY, CDR2 FYNNEI, per germline. The V gene end was trimmed by 6 bases and the J gene end by 6 bases; junction bases not matched to a gene: 14. CDR3 residues: CASSVIQGALLDGYTF. The CDR3 DNA is TGTGCCAGCAGCGTTATACAGGGGGCGCTTCTTGATGGCTACACCTTC.

The chain recombines TRBV2 with TRBJ2-7; D is possibly TRBD1 (7 bases). V was pared by 2 bases and J by 1 base, with 12 bases between. The CDR3 is made up of 15 amino acids. Looked up from germline, CDR1 is SNHLY and CDR2 is FYNNEI. This CDR3 is CASSERAGGSYEQYF. In DNA, the CDR3 is TGTGCCAGCAGTGAACGTGCAGGGGGGTCCTACGAGCAGTACTTC.

The chain joins TRBV7-3 to TRBJ2-2; the match to TRBD1 covers 7 bases. Germline values: CDR1 SGHTA, CDR2 FQGTGA. CDR3 size: 16 residues. V gave up 2 bases and J gave up 0 bases; unmatched junction bases: 3. This chain's CDR3 is CASSLLGGPNTGELFF. In DNA form, the CDR3 reads TGTGCCAGCAGCTTACTAGGGGGCCCGAACACCGGGGAGCTGTTTTTT. The full variable domain, in which reference TRBV7-3 and TRBJ2-2 provide the parts outside the CDR3, is GAGVSQTPSNKVTEKGKYVELRCDPISGHTALYWYRQSLGQGPEFLIYFQGTGAADDSGLPNDRFFAVRPEGSVSTLKIQRTERGDSAVYLCASSLLGGPNTGELFFGEGSRLTVL.

In this sample, this clone turned up once. The rearrangement links TRBV4-1 to TRBJ2-5; weak D call: TRBD1 (6 bases). Trimming took 1 base from V and 1 from J, leaving 7 bases between them. CDR3 length equals 14 residues. Per germline, CDR1 MGHRA and CDR2 YSYEKL. The CDR3 reads CASSQGQVQETQYF. CDR3 bases: TGCGCCAGCAGCCAAGGACAGGTCCAAGAGACCCAGTACTTC.

The gene calls are TRBV19 and TRBJ1-5, with TRBD1 matching over 12 bases. The V segment lost 3 bases and the J segment 1 base; nucleotides outside the gene matches: 4. The CDR3 runs to 17 residues. The germline V gene encodes CDR1 LNHDA and CDR2 SQIVND (reference sequence). As DNA, the CDR3 is TGTGCCAGTAGTATGGGGACAGGGGGCCGGAGCAATCAGCCCCAGCATTTT. Translated: CASSMGTGGRSNQPQHF.

Only a few counts were recorded for this clone. CDR3 nucleotide sequence: TGCGCCAGCAGTGAGTCGAGGGACAGGGATGAAAAACTGTTTTTT. It codes for CASSESRDRDEKLFF. The rearrangement uses TRBV10-2 and TRBJ1-4, with TRBD1 identical over 9 bases. J gave up 6 bases and V 0 bases, and 2 bases lay outside the gene matches. The CDR3 loop spans 15 amino acids. Germline V CDR1 and CDR2: WSHSY, SAAADI.

The CDR3 here is CASSLYMNTEAFF. The CDR3 DNA is TGTGCCAGCAGCCTATATATGAACACTGAAGCTTTCTTT. V gene TRBV27 combines with J gene TRBJ1-1; no clear D gene. V lost 6 bases and J 0 bases, leaving 8 bases between the germline ends. This CDR3 comprises 13 residues. Germline CDR1 reads MNHEY; CDR2 reads SMNVEV (reference sequence).

This clone appeared a single time. The V call is TRBV5-6, the J call TRBJ2-3; the D is unclear. V gave up 1 base and J gave up 0 bases, with 12 bases separating them. CDR1 SGHDT and CDR2 YYEEEE come from the germline V gene. This CDR3 contains 16 residues. The CDR3 nucleotides are TGTGCCAGCAGCTTGCTAATATTTATGAGCACAGATACGCAGTATTTT. Residues: CASSLLIFMSTDTQYF.

The V call is TRBV7-9, the J call TRBJ1-1; TRBD1 might be the D (6 bases). The CDR3 has 18 residues. Trimming removed 1 base from V and 0 bases from J, with 18 bases in between. Per the germline V gene, CDR1 is SEHNR and CDR2 is FQNEAQ (reference sequence). In nucleotides, the CDR3 is TGTGCCAGCAGCTTAGAGCACAGGGCTCTATCGGTGAACACTGAAGCTTTCTTT. This encodes CASSLEHRALSVNTEAFF. The entire variable domain, with the rest obtained from reference TRBV7-9 and TRBJ1-1, is as follows: DTGVSQNPRHKITKRGQNVTFRCDPISEHNRLYWYRQTLGQGPEFLTYFQNEAQLEKSRLLSDRFSAERPKGSFSTLEIQRTEQGDSAMYLCASSLEHRALSVNTEAFFGQGTRLTVV.

V is TRBV6-5 and J is TRBJ1-2; tentative D call: TRBD1 (5 bases). Germline V gene sequence: CDR1 MNHEY, CDR2 SVGAGI. This CDR3 is 12 amino acids long. V was cut by 6 bases and J by 5 bases, with 10 bases left in between. The CDR3 sequence: CASSPGGYGYTF. CDR3 coding DNA: TGTGCCAGCAGCCCGGGGGGGTATGGCTACACCTTC.

This chain uses TRBV7-8 with TRBJ2-3; TRBD2 aligns across 7 bases. CDR1 and CDR2 (germline): SGHVS, FQNEAQ. The CDR3 sequence is 15 residues long. The V segment lost 5 bases and the J segment 5 bases; nucleotides outside the gene matches: 10. The CDR3 sequence is CASSPSAGEVDTQYF. The CDR3 nucleotides are TGTGCCAGCAGCCCATCGGCGGGAGAGGTAGATACGCAGTATTTT.

This chain uses TRBV27 with TRBJ2-1; 8 positions match TRBD1. This CDR3 region has 14 residues. Germline CDR1 is MNHEY and CDR2 is SMNVEV (reference sequence). The V and J ends lost 7 bases and 8 bases, in that order; junction bases with no gene match: 10. The CDR3 loop is CASTYSDRVYEQFF. CDR3 nucleotide sequence: TGTGCCAGCACATACTCGGACAGGGTCTATGAGCAGTTCTTC.

J is TRBJ2-1 and V is TRBV28; 7 bases are shared with TRBD2. The V and J ends lost 1 base and 0 bases, in that order; junction bases with no gene match: 24. The CDR3 covers 23 residues. Germline V gene sequence: CDR1 MDHEN, CDR2 SYDVKM. As DNA, the CDR3 is TGTGCCAGCAGTTTATCCCATTCAGGGATGATAGCGGGTTTCTTATCCTCCTACAATGAGCAGTTCTTC. Its translation is CASSLSHSGMIAGFLSSYNEQFF.

This chain joins TRBV7-6 and TRBJ2-2, with TRBD2 matching 10 bases. Per the germline V gene, CDR1 is SGHVS and CDR2 is FNYEAQ. The length of the CDR3 is 16 residues. The V segment lost 1 base and the J segment 5 bases; nucleotides outside the gene matches: 4. In DNA, the CDR3 is TGTGCCAGCAGCTTAGGGCCAGCGGGAGGGACCGGGGAGCTGTTTTTT. It specifies CASSLGPAGGTGELFF. Filled out from reference TRBV7-6 and TRBJ2-2, the complete variable domain reads GAGVSQSPRYKVTKRGQDVALRCDPISGHVSLYWYRQALGQGPEFLTYFNYEAQQDKSGLPNDRFSAERPEGSISTLTIQRTEQRDSAMYRCASSLGPAGGTGELFFGEGSRLTVL.

This clone was counted a single time. The genes are TRBV4-3 and TRBJ2-7; 11 nucleotides agree with TRBD2. CDR1 is LGHNA, CDR2 YSLEER, per germline. The length of the CDR3 is 18 residues. V gave up 2 bases and J gave up 2 bases; unmatched junction bases: 11. This CDR3 is CASSQRYPGLADTYEQYF. The CDR3 bases are TGCGCCAGCAGCCAAAGGTATCCGGGACTAGCGGATACCTACGAGCAGTACTTC.

The chain combines TRBV10-1 with TRBJ2-7, with D perhaps TRBD2 (5 bases). This CDR3 has 14 amino acids. The germline V and J ends were trimmed by 3 bases and 3 bases, with 12 bases remaining between them. The V gene's germline CDR1 is WNHNN and CDR2 SYGVQD (reference sequence). Here the CDR3 reads CASSDSASLYEQYF. CDR3 coding DNA: TGCGCCAGCAGTGATAGCGCATCGCTCTACGAGCAGTACTTC.

The CDR3 loop reads CASRIPALRAWDTEAFF. The CDR3 bases are TGTGCCAGCAGGATACCTGCTTTGAGGGCGTGGGACACTGAAGCTTTCTTT. This rearrangement joins TRBV2 to TRBJ1-1; D unclear. Germline CDR1 SNHLY, CDR2 FYNNEI. The CDR3 length is 17 residues. V was clipped by 6 bases and J by 3 bases, with 23 bases between them.

The V gene is TRBV9, the J gene TRBJ1-2, with D possibly TRBD1 on 6 matching bases. The CDR3 covers 13 residues. CDR1 is SGDLS, CDR2 YYNGEE, per germline. Trimming took 2 bases from V and 5 from J, leaving 10 bases between them. In nucleotides, the CDR3 is TGTGCCAGCAGCGTCAGGGGTCGGTATGGCTACACCTTC. It translates to CASSVRGRYGYTF.

The genes are TRBV28 and TRBJ2-3, with D perhaps matching TRBD1 (6 bases). The CDR3 totals 17 residues. V shed 5 bases and J shed 0 bases, with 18 bases lying between them. The germline CDR1 and CDR2 sequences are MDHEN and SYDVKM. CDR3 sequence (DNA): TGTGCCAGCAGTCCCCTCAGGACAGTATCTAGCACAGATACGCAGTATTTT. This gives the protein CASSPLRTVSSTDTQYF.

CDR3 nucleotide sequence: TGCGCCAGCAGTCCCTCAGGGGCTGGAAACACCATATATTTT. Translated, it gives CASSPSGAGNTIYF. The chain combines TRBV5-1 with TRBJ1-3; possible D gene TRBD1, 6 bases. Looked up from germline, CDR1 is SGHRS and CDR2 is YFSETQ. The CDR3 is made up of 14 amino acids. V shed 5 bases and J shed 2 bases, with 11 bases lying between them.

The chain combines TRBV6-5 with TRBJ2-5; perhaps TRBD2 as D (6 bases). V was shortened by 0 bases and J by 5 bases, with 10 bases between the two germline ends. Per the germline V gene, CDR1 is MNHEY and CDR2 is SVGAGI. The CDR3 totals 14 residues. Here the CDR3 reads CASSYSPGRETQYF. In DNA form, the CDR3 reads TGTGCCAGCAGTTACTCTCCAGGGAGGGAGACCCAGTACTTC.

This clone was seen only a few times. The rearrangement links TRBV30 to TRBJ1-1; TRBD1 might be the D (5 bases). Germline V CDR1 and CDR2: GTSNPN, SVGIG (reference sequence). V lost 3 bases to trimming and J lost 8 bases, with 7 bases between them. The CDR3 extends over 10 amino acids. The CDR3 DNA is TGTGCCTGGAGCGGGGGGGAAGCTTTCTTT. Translation: CAWSGGEAFF.

This clone was observed a single time. V is TRBV6-5 and J is TRBJ1-6; D uncertain. The V and J ends lost 3 bases and 9 bases respectively, with 9 bases between them. Germline V gives CDR1 MNHEY, CDR2 SVGAGI. The CDR3 consists of 13 residues. CDR3 DNA: TGTGCCAGCAGTTATGAGCGGATTTCACCCCTCCACTTT. Amino acids: CASSYERISPLHF.

In regard to this clone: The junction departs from the called germline gene at one end, perhaps through a read error. This sequence joins TRBV19 and TRBJ2-7, with TRBD2 identical over 16 bases. CDR3 length: 19 residues. Germline values: CDR1 LNHDA, CDR2 SQIVND (reference sequence). The CDR3 protein is CAGSSFVGSGLAGGNEQYF. CDR3 nucleotide sequence: TGTGCCGGTAGTTCCTTTGTCGGCTCGGGACTAGCGGGAGGGAACGAGCAGTACTTC.

The V call is TRBV2, the J call TRBJ2-7, with D unclear. The CDR3 is 14 residues long. V gave up 3 bases and J gave up 0 bases, with 9 bases separating them. Germline V gene sequence: CDR1 SNHLY, CDR2 FYNNEI. The chain's CDR3 is CASSDPRSSYEQYF. The CDR3 region has the DNA TGTGCCAGCAGTGATCCTAGGAGCTCCTACGAGCAGTACTTC.